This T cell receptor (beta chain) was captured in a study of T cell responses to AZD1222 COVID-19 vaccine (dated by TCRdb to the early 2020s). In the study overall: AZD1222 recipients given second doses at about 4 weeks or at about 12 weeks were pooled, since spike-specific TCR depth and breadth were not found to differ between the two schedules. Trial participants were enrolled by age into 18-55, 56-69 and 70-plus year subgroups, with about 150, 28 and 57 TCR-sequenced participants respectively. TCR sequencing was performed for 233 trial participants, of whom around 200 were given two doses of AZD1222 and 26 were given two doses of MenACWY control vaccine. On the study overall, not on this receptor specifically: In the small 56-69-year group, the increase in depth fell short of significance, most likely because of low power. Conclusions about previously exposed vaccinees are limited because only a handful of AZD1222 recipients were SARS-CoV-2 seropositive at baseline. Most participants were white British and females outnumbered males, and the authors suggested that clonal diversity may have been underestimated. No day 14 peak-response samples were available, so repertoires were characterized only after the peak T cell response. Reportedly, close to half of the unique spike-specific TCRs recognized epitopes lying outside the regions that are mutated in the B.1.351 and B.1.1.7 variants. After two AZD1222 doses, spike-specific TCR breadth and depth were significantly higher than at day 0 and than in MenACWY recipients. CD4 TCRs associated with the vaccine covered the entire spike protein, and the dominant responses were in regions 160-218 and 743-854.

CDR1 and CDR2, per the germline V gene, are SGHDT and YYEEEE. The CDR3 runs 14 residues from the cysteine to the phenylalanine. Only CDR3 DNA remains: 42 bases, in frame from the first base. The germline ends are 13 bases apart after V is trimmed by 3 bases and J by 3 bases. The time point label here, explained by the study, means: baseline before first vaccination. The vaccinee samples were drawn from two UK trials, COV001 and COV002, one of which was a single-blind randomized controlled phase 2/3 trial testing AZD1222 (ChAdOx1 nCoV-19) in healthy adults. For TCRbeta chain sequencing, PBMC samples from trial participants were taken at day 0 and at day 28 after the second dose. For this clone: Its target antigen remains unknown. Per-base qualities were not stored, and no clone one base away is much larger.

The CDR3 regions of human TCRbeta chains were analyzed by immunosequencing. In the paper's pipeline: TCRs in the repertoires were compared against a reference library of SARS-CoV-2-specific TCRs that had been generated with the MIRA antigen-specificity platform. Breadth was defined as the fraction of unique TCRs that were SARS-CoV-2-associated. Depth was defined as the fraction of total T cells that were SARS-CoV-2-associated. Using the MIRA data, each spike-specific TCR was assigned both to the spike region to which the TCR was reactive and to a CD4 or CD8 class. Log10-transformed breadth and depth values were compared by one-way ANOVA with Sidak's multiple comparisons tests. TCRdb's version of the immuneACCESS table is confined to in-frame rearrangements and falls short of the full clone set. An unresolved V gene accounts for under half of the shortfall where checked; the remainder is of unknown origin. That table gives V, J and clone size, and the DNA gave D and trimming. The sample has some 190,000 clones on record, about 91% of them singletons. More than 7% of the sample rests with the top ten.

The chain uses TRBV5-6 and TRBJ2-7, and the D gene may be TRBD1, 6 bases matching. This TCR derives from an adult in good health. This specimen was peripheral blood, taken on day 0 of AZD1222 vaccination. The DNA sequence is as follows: TGTGCCAGCAGCTCTCTACAGGGAAACTACGAGCAGTACTTC. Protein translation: CASSSLQGNYEQYF.